The 17 T cell receptor beta chains in this list originate from one sample, sequenced in a study of blood T cell repertoires in COVID-19. TCRdb keeps only in-frame clones here, not all; method: immunoSEQ multiplex PCR. The sample records about 190,000 clones, roughly 80% being singletons. The sequencing input was peripheral blood. Receptors originate from a woman in her fifties or sixties with acute or convalescent COVID-19.

The chain carries TRBV2 and TRBJ2-4, with D unclear. V lost 7 bases and J lost 1, with 11 bases in between. Germline V gene lookup returns CDR1 SNHLY and CDR2 FYNNEI. This CDR3 has 14 residues. The CDR3 protein is CASIRVAAKNIQYF. The CDR3 nucleotides are TGTGCCAGCATTCGAGTTGCGGCCAAAAACATTCAGTACTTC.

The V and J genes are TRBV5-8 and TRBJ2-1; 12 bases map to TRBD2. CDR3 length: 19 amino acids. The junction had 11 bases not matched to a gene; V was cut back by 0 bases and J by 4 bases. CDR1 is SGHTS, CDR2 YDEGEE, per germline. The CDR3 DNA reads as TGTGCCAGCAGCTTGGCCGGGACTAGCGGGCTAGCGGCTTACAATGAGCAGTTCTTC. Translating gives CASSLAGTSGLAAYNEQFF.

The chain joins TRBV6-6 to TRBJ1-1, with TRBD1 as a possible D gene (5 bases). This CDR3 is 14 amino acids long. Germline V gene data show CDR1 as MNHNY and CDR2 as SVGAGI (reference sequence). Trimming left V 7 bases short and J 2 bases short, with 14 bases between. The CDR3 region is CASTLGRDNTEAFF. The CDR3 DNA is TGTGCCAGCACTTTGGGGCGGGATAACACTGAAGCTTTCTTT.

This clone has just a few counts. The rearrangement joins TRBV7-2 to TRBJ1-3; no definite D call. The germline V and J ends were trimmed by 2 bases and 0 bases, with 8 bases remaining between them. Germline CDR1 and CDR2: SGHTA and FQGNSA. This CDR3 region has 15 residues. CDR3 sequence: CASSLSHFSGNTIYF. The CDR3 DNA reads as TGTGCCAGCAGCTTAAGTCACTTCTCTGGAAACACCATATATTTT. The whole variable domain, filled in from reference TRBV7-2 and TRBJ1-3, reads GAGVSQSPSNKVTEKGKDVELRCDPISGHTALYWYRQSLGQGLEFLIYFQGNSAPDKSGLPSDRFSAERTGGSVSTLTIQRTQQEDSAVYLCASSLSHFSGNTIYFGEGSWLTVV.

The chain links TRBV5-4 to TRBJ2-7; 14 nucleotides align to TRBD2. Germline V gene lookup returns CDR1 SGHNT and CDR2 YYREEE (reference sequence). The J segment lost 0 bases and the V segment lost 2 bases, leaving 7 bases of the junction unmatched. The CDR3 contains 18 residues. CDR3 loop: CASSLGTSGRVRSYEQYF. The DNA for the CDR3 is TGTGCCAGCAGCTTAGGGACTAGCGGGAGAGTTCGCTCCTACGAGCAGTACTTC. Full variable domain (remainder filled in from reference TRBV5-4 and TRBJ2-7): ETGVTQSPTHLIKTRGQQVTLRCSSQSGHNTVSWYQQALGQGPQFIFQYYREEENGRGNFPPRFSGLQFPNYSSELNVNALELDDSALYLCASSLGTSGRVRSYEQYFGPGTRLTVT.

This rearrangement joins TRBV6-6 to TRBJ2-7, with unresolved D. CDR3 length equals 12 residues. Germline CDR1 reads MNHNY; CDR2 reads SVGAGI (reference sequence). CDR3 DNA: TGTGCTACAGCCAAGGAATTCTACGAGCAGTACTTC. This encodes CATAKEFYEQYF.

The chain joins TRBV12-5 to TRBJ2-7; D perhaps matches TRBD2 (5 bases). This CDR3 is built from 13 residues. Trimming left V 7 bases short and J 3 bases short, with 13 bases between. Germline CDR1 and CDR2: LGHNT and FRNRAP. The CDR3 sequence: CASATGSGYEQYF. The CDR3 nucleotides are TGTGCTAGTGCCACGGGGAGCGGCTACGAGCAGTACTTC.

The chain combines TRBV7-9 with TRBJ1-4, with D hard to call. In germline, CDR1 is SEHNR, CDR2 FQNEAQ (reference sequence). With 5 bases removed from V and 3 bases from J, the gap between germline ends came to 7 bases. CDR3 size: 13 residues. The CDR3: CASSREANEKLFF. In DNA form, the CDR3 reads TGTGCCAGCAGCCGGGAGGCTAATGAAAAACTGTTTTTT.

This clone was observed a few times. This chain joins TRBV11-2 and TRBJ1-3, with D tentatively TRBD1 (5 bases). V lost 5 bases and J 0 bases, leaving 17 bases between the germline ends. This CDR3 spans 17 amino acids. Germline V CDR1 and CDR2: SGHAT, FQNNGV. CDR3 DNA sequence: TGTGCCAGCAGCCCCCTTGCGGGGACGGGCTCTGGAAACACCATATATTTT. It encodes CASSPLAGTGSGNTIYF.

The chain uses TRBV10-3 and TRBJ2-7; 8 bases line up with TRBD2. Looked up from germline, CDR1 is ENHRY and CDR2 is SYGVKD. Trimming took 0 bases from V and 5 from J; bases not matched to a gene: 6. The CDR3 consists of 15 residues. CDR3 region: CAISESRGGFHEQYF. CDR3 nucleotides: TGTGCCATCAGTGAGTCACGCGGGGGGTTCCACGAGCAGTACTTC.

The V gene is TRBV11-2, the J gene TRBJ2-7, with no clear D. Germline assignment: CDR1 SGHAT and CDR2 FQNNGV. Between the trimmed V and J ends, which lost 0 bases and 0 bases, there was a span of 9 bases. The CDR3 is made up of 15 amino acids. DNA for the CDR3: TGTGCCAGCAGCTTAGAGGTGACTCTCTCCTACGAGCAGTACTTC. Encoded protein: CASSLEVTLSYEQYF.

This clone was observed a handful of times. This chain uses TRBV9 with TRBJ2-3; 10 positions match TRBD1. The ends lost 0 bases at V and 4 bases at J; junction bases unmatched: 2. The CDR3 covers 15 residues. The germline gives CDR1 SGDLS, CDR2 YYNGEE. The chain's CDR3 is CASSVAGTGADTQYF. For the CDR3, the DNA is TGTGCCAGCAGCGTAGCGGGGACAGGGGCAGATACGCAGTATTTT. Full variable domain (rest looked up from reference TRBV9 and TRBJ2-3): DSGVTQTPKHLITATGQRVTLRCSPRSGDLSVYWYQQSLDQGLQFLIQYYNGEERAKGNILERFSAQQFPDLHSELNLSSLELGDSALYFCASSVAGTGADTQYFGPGTRLTVL.

The rearrangement joins TRBV27 to TRBJ2-7; 8 bases are a match to TRBD1. The CDR3 consists of 12 residues. Losses at the gene ends were 5 bases for V and 4 bases for J; bases not matched to a gene: 1. Germline V gene lookup returns CDR1 MNHEY and CDR2 SMNVEV (reference sequence). CDR3 sequence reads: CASSRTGYEQYF. The CDR3 bases are TGTGCCAGCAGTAGGACAGGGTACGAGCAGTACTTC.

This chain joins TRBV5-4 and TRBJ2-5; tentative D call: TRBD1 (6 bases). Looked up from germline, CDR1 is SGHNT and CDR2 is YYREEE (reference sequence). The CDR3 contains 14 residues. V was trimmed by 4 bases and J by 1 base, leaving 11 bases between them. The CDR3 sequence is CASSEGTRQETQYF. Here the CDR3 DNA reads TGTGCCAGCAGCGAAGGGACACGCCAAGAGACCCAGTACTTC. The full variable domain, its missing parts supplied by reference TRBV5-4 and TRBJ2-5, is ETGVTQSPTHLIKTRGQQVTLRCSSQSGHNTVSWYQQALGQGPQFIFQYYREEENGRGNFPPRFSGLQFPNYSSELNVNALELDDSALYLCASSEGTRQETQYFGPGTRLLVL.

The chain employs TRBV7-9 and TRBJ1-2; D perhaps matches TRBD1 (5 bases). V was shortened by 2 bases and J by 2 bases, with 9 bases between the two germline ends. The germline gives CDR1 SEHNR, CDR2 FQNEAQ (reference sequence). The CDR3 is 14 amino acids. CDR3 in DNA: TGTGCCAGCAGCTTATGGGGGGAGAACTATGGCTACACCTTC. As protein: CASSLWGENYGYTF.

This clone was observed at least ten times. The chain combines TRBV2 with TRBJ1-6; D is ambiguous. There are 12 residues in the CDR3. Trimming pared 8 bases from V and 10 bases from J, leaving 12 bases between. Germline V lookup: CDR1 SNHLY, CDR2 FYNNEI. CDR3 region: CASAGGYSPLHF. CDR3 DNA sequence: TGTGCCAGCGCTGGAGGGTACTCACCCCTCCACTTT.

V gene TRBV28 combines with J gene TRBJ1-1; maybe TRBD1 (6 bases). The germline gives CDR1 MDHEN, CDR2 SYDVKM. The CDR3 consists of 14 residues. Deletions cut 6 bases from V and 5 bases from J, with 16 bases between. This CDR3 is CASRVGHPGTEAFF. The CDR3 region has the DNA TGTGCCAGCAGGGTGGGACATCCGGGGACTGAAGCTTTCTTT.